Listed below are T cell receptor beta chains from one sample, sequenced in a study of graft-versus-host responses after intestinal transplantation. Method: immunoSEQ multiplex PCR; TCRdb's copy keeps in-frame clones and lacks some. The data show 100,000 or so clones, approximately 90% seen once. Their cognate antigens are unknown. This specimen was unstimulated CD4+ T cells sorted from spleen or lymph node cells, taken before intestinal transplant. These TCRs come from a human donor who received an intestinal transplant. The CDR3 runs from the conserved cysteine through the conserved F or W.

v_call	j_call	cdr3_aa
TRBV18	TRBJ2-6	CASSGQGASNSGANVLTF
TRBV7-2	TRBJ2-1	CASSLGEEKRGAPREQFF
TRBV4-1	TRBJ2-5	CASSQTGAPSWTETQYF
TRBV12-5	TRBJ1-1	CASGLVPGPNTEAFF
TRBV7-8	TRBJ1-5	CASSSDRGNQPQHF
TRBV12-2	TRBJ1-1	CASRSRDRGSAFF
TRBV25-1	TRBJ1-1	CASRRAGGEGTEAFF
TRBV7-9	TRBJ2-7	CASSARDSPEQYF
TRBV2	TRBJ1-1	CASSYRGDTEAFF
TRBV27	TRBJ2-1	CASSPTASGGVNEQFF
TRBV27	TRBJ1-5	CASSLGRGHSNQPQHF
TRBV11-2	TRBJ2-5	CASSTRTSGGETQYF